The 20 T cell receptor beta chains presented below share a single source sample, sequenced in a study of cytomegalovirus exposure and HLA in healthy donors. Vbeta (60) and Jbeta (13) primers were used in the PCR. TCRdb keeps only in-frame clones here, not all; method: immunoSEQ multiplex PCR. This sample has approximately 150,000 clones; about 75% occur once, and the top ten carry over 4.5%. The source material was PBMCs. The source of these receptors is a male donor in good health and CMV-seronegative.

V and J are TRBV27 and TRBJ2-6, with D tentatively TRBD1 (5 bases). The V gene's germline CDR1 is MNHEY and CDR2 SMNVEV (reference sequence). V was clipped by 11 bases and J by 1 base, with 9 bases between them. The CDR3 runs to 13 residues. CDR3 protein: CAARASGANVLTF. The DNA for the CDR3 is TGTGCCGCCAGGGCTTCTGGGGCCAACGTCCTGACTTTC.

The V gene is TRBV5-4, the J gene TRBJ2-1, with 9 bases aligning to TRBD1. This CDR3 has 15 residues. V was pared by 3 bases and J by 5 bases, with 6 bases of the junction left unmatched. Germline values: CDR1 SGHNT, CDR2 YYREEE (reference sequence). CDR3 DNA: TGTGCCAGCAGCTCCGGACAGGGGTGGGACAATGAGCAGTTCTTC. It encodes CASSSGQGWDNEQFF.

The CDR3 spells CASSLVKGEGNTIYF. DNA of the CDR3: TGTGCCAGCAGCTTAGTAAAAGGGGAAGGAAACACCATATATTTT. This chain links TRBV7-6 with TRBJ1-3, with a possible D match to TRBD1 (5 bases). The CDR3 totals 15 residues. Trimming shortened V by 1 base and J by 4 bases, and 11 bases separated the two germline ends. Per germline, CDR1 SGHVS and CDR2 FNYEAQ. Complete variable domain (other parts from reference TRBV7-6 and TRBJ1-3): GAGVSQSPRYKVTKRGQDVALRCDPISGHVSLYWYRQALGQGPEFLTYFNYEAQQDKSGLPNDRFSAERPEGSISTLTIQRTEQRDSAMYRCASSLVKGEGNTIYFGEGSWLTVV.

The chain employs TRBV7-3 and TRBJ2-1; a possible D gene is TRBD2 (7 bases). Germline V gives CDR1 SGHTA, CDR2 FQGTGA. The CDR3 loop spans 15 amino acids. Trimming left V 4 bases short and J 3 bases short, with 13 bases between. This chain's CDR3 is CASSSGGRVYNEQFF. CDR3 bases: TGTGCCAGCAGCTCCGGGGGGCGAGTCTACAATGAGCAGTTCTTC.

This clone has more than one count but fewer than ten. The rearrangement links TRBV10-2 to TRBJ2-1; 7 nucleotides agree with TRBD1. V lost 6 bases and J lost 4; bases outside the gene matches: 9. The CDR3 covers 15 residues. CDR1 is WSHSY and CDR2 is SAAADI in the germline V gene. In nucleotides, the CDR3 is TGCGCCAGCAGCCGGACCGGGACAGAGTACAATGAGCAGTTCTTC. Translation: CASSRTGTEYNEQFF.

This clone was seen more than once but under ten times. The chain couples TRBV7-9 to TRBJ2-5, with 12 bases matching TRBD1. The length of the CDR3 is 13 residues. The ends lost 8 bases at V and 5 bases at J; junction bases unmatched: 3. The germline V gene encodes CDR1 SEHNR and CDR2 FQNEAQ (reference sequence). For the CDR3, the DNA is TGTGCCAGCGGGGACAGGGGGCTTGAGACCCAGTACTTC. This sequence encodes CASGDRGLETQYF.

J is TRBJ1-3 and V is TRBV4-1, with D uncertain. This CDR3 is built from 15 residues. Germline V gene lookup returns CDR1 MGHRA and CDR2 YSYEKL. V was pared by 0 bases and J by 1 base, with 7 bases between. The DNA for the CDR3 is TGCGCCAGCAGCCAAGAGGGAGCGTCTGGAAACACCATATATTTT. Translated: CASSQEGASGNTIYF.

J is TRBJ2-7 and V is TRBV2; weak D call: TRBD2 (5 bases). Germline CDR1 SNHLY, CDR2 FYNNEI. V lost 6 bases and J 0 bases, leaving 12 bases between the germline ends. This CDR3 region has 14 residues. The CDR3 reads CASSGGGLSYEQYF. In DNA form, the CDR3 reads TGTGCCAGCAGCGGAGGCGGCCTCTCCTACGAGCAGTACTTC. Filled out from reference TRBV2 and TRBJ2-7, the complete variable domain reads EPEVTQTPSHQVTQMGQEVILRCVPISNHLYFYWYRQILGQKVEFLVSFYNNEISEKSEIFDDQFSVERPDGSNFTLKIRSTKLEDSAMYFCASSGGGLSYEQYFGPGTRLTVT.

The chain carries TRBV19 and TRBJ1-1; D might be TRBD1 (5 bases). Between the trimmed V and J ends, which lost 4 bases and 6 bases, there was a span of 12 bases. Germline loops: CDR1 LNHDA, CDR2 SQIVND (reference sequence). This CDR3 contains 13 residues. CDR3 sequence reads: CASSSDRFSEAFF. CDR3 bases: TGTGCCAGTAGTAGCGACAGATTCTCTGAAGCTTTCTTT.

CDR3 loop: CASRPGTENTGELFF. CDR3 sequence (DNA): TGTGCCAGCAGGCCCGGGACAGAGAACACCGGGGAGCTGTTTTTT. This rearrangement joins TRBV11-2 to TRBJ2-2, with 7 positions matching TRBD1. V shed 6 bases, J shed 1 base, and the junction held 5 bases outside the gene matches. Germline values: CDR1 SGHAT, CDR2 FQNNGV. The CDR3 has 15 amino acids.

This clone was found a few times. CDR3 coding DNA: TGTGCCAGCAGCTTAGACAGGGCAGGAGGCAATCAGCCCCAGCATTTT. It yields the protein CASSLDRAGGNQPQHF. This rearrangement joins TRBV7-9 to TRBJ1-5; D might be TRBD1 (6 bases). The CDR3 length is 16 residues. CDR1 is SEHNR, CDR2 FQNEAQ, per germline (reference sequence). Between the trimmed V and J ends, which lost 1 base and 2 bases, there was a span of 12 bases. The entire variable domain, with the rest obtained from reference TRBV7-9 and TRBJ1-5, is as follows: DTGVSQNPRHKITKRGQNVTFRCDPISEHNRLYWYRQTLGQGPEFLTYFQNEAQLEKSRLLSDRFSAERPKGSFSTLEIQRTEQGDSAMYLCASSLDRAGGNQPQHFGDGTRLSIL.

The chain carries TRBV7-9 and TRBJ2-7; 9 positions match TRBD1. The germline V gene has CDR1 SEHNR and CDR2 FQNEAQ (reference sequence). The trim removed 5 bases at V and 12 bases at J, leaving 8 bases unmatched. This CDR3 comprises 12 residues. The CDR3 DNA reads as TGTGCCAGCAGCGCTGGGACAGGGTGGTTGTACTTC. This gives the protein CASSAGTGWLYF.

This chain uses TRBV6-1 with TRBJ1-2, with 11 bases lining up with TRBD1. The length of the CDR3 is 16 residues. The ends lost 0 bases at V and 5 bases at J; junction bases unmatched: 5. Germline CDR1 reads MNHNS; CDR2 reads SASEGT. In nucleotides, the CDR3 is TGTGCCAGCAGTGAAGCGCTTGGGACAGGGGGATATGGCTACACCTTC. Residues: CASSEALGTGGYGYTF.

CDR3 region: CASSDRVAYEQYF. DNA for the CDR3: TGTGCCAGCAGTGACAGGGTCGCCTACGAGCAGTACTTC. The chain employs TRBV27 and TRBJ2-7, with 7 bases matching TRBD1. The CDR3 contains 13 residues. Trimming at V came to 5 bases and at J to 2 bases, leaving 3 bases not matched to a gene. CDR1 and CDR2 from the germline V gene are MNHEY and SMNVEV (reference sequence).

The chain uses TRBV6-4 and TRBJ1-5; TRBD1 matches at 7 bases. V dropped 8 bases and J dropped 0; count of bases not matched to a gene: 10. The CDR3 is 16 residues long. CDR1 and CDR2 from the germline V gene are MRHNA and SNTAGT. The CDR3 reads CASGGQKNYSNQPQHF. CDR3 DNA sequence: TGTGCCAGCGGGGGACAGAAGAATTATAGCAATCAGCCCCAGCATTTT.

The V call is TRBV4-1, the J call TRBJ1-2, with D maybe TRBD1 (5 bases). V lost 0 bases and J 5 bases, leaving 10 bases between the germline ends. Germline loops: CDR1 MGHRA, CDR2 YSYEKL. There are 14 residues in the CDR3. CDR3 in amino acids: CASSQEDTLYGYTF. As DNA, the CDR3 is TGCGCCAGCAGCCAAGAGGACACCTTATATGGCTACACCTTC.

V is TRBV4-3 and J is TRBJ1-2, with D possibly matching TRBD1 (5 bases). The CDR3 consists of 16 residues. Germline assignment: CDR1 LGHNA and CDR2 YSLEER. V dropped 2 bases and J dropped 4 bases, with 17 bases sitting between them. This chain's CDR3 is CASSQSRRSGGYGYTF. Written as DNA, the CDR3 is TGCGCCAGCAGCCAATCCCGAAGATCCGGGGGCTATGGCTACACCTTC.

The chain is built from TRBV6-4 and TRBJ2-6; perhaps TRBD1 as D (6 bases). This CDR3 comprises 15 residues. Germline CDR1 MRHNA, CDR2 SNTAGT. Trimming left V 3 bases short and J 1 base short, with 7 bases between. The CDR3 region is CASSEQGSGANVLTF. In nucleotides, the CDR3 is TGTGCCAGCAGTGAACAGGGTTCTGGGGCCAACGTCCTGACTTTC.

The chain has TRBV7-2 and TRBJ1-2; D is possibly TRBD1 (6 bases). Germline values: CDR1 SGHTA, CDR2 FQGNSA. The CDR3 has 16 amino acids. Trimming left V 0 bases short and J 3 bases short, with 14 bases between. The CDR3 coding sequence is TGTGCCAGCAGCTTAGCCTTCACGGACAGTTACTATGGCTACACCTTC. This gives the protein CASSLAFTDSYYGYTF.

The chain combines TRBV21-1 with TRBJ2-1; the table calls TRBD2, which could not be checked here. TRBV21-1 is a pseudogene. This CDR3 comprises 14 residues. The CDR3 protein is CASSIRDSNNEQFF. The CDR3 bases are TGTGCCAGCAGCATCCGGGACTCCAACAATGAGCAGTTCTTC.